Listed below are T cell receptor beta chains from one sample, sequenced in a study of somatic mutations in cytotoxic T cells in rheumatoid arthritis. Profiling relied on immunoSEQ multiplex PCR, and the TCRdb table lists in-frame clones only, not all of them. The table shows approximately 15,000 clones, with approximately 70% occurring only once. Sequencing used CD8+ T cells sorted from blood. The receptors shown here come from an adult with rheumatoid arthritis. Both conserved end residues are part of each CDR3.

j_gene | v_gene | CDR3aa
TRBJ1-1 | TRBV19 | CASSMGRGELTEAFF
TRBJ1-2 | TRBV4-1 | CASSQVGPGSNYGYTF
TRBJ1-2 | TRBV19 | CASTPAGNYGYTF
TRBJ1-1 | TRBV7-3 | CASSLLGNTEAFF
TRBJ1-1 | TRBV11-3 | CASSSRGNTEAFF
TRBJ1-1 | TRBV15 | CATSSSYGDTEAFF
TRBJ1-4 | TRBV9 | CASSVGRTGVNEKLFF
TRBJ2-7 | TRBV13 | CASSSTIQGSEQYF
TRBJ2-1 | TRBV4-1 | CASGRAGGLWDEQFF
TRBJ2-7 | TRBV5-8 | CASSPGTGGAQGGYEQYF
TRBJ1-1 | TRBV7-2 | CASSLVGLMNTEAFF
TRBJ2-7 | TRBV6-6 | CASRPTVRPYEQYF
TRBJ1-2 | TRBV30 | CAGQGTGYTF
TRBJ2-3 | TRBV6-5 | CASSSPPSTDTQYF
TRBJ2-1 | TRBV14 | CASSRGGNEQFF
TRBJ1-1 | TRBV19 | CASGDRLYTEAFF
TRBJ1-1 | TRBV6-1 | CAGNRVENTEAFF
TRBJ1-2 | TRBV6-5 | CASSYSSEGYGYTF
TRBJ2-2 | TRBV7-6 | CASSLVTDTGELFF
TRBJ1-1 | TRBV10-1 | CARQGLNTEAFF
TRBJ1-1 | TRBV28 | CATTGNTEAFF
TRBJ1-2 | TRBV5-6 | CASSLVVSGSGYTF
TRBJ2-7 | TRBV9 | CASSVADRTYYEQYF
TRBJ1-2 | TRBV27 | CASSFAAGSFGYTF
TRBJ2-3 | TRBV11-2 | CASSLNPSTDTQYF
TRBJ1-6 | TRBV29-1 | CSVEVIRDRVGSPLHF
TRBJ1-6 | TRBV27 | CASSSESSTAGASPLHF
TRBJ2-1 | TRBV5-1 | CASQGGGDEQFF
TRBJ1-1 | TRBV11-2 | CASSLETAEAFF
TRBJ1-2 | TRBV7-9 | CASSDMTGKSHGYTF
TRBJ2-1 | TRBV6-4 | CASSDGLAGEQFF
TRBJ1-2 | TRBV7-9 | CASSLGQSKGYTF
TRBJ2-1 | TRBV2 | CASRSGGSSYNEQFF
TRBJ1-6 | TRBV2 | CASRVTGQLDSNRNSPLHF
TRBJ1-1 | TRBV11-1 | CASSFPQQGANEAFF
TRBJ2-7 | TRBV2 | CASTEGAGKYEQYF
TRBJ1-2 | TRBV19 | CASSPGTGYGHTF
TRBJ1-1 | TRBV4-1 | CASSQGGFGSNTEAFF
TRBJ2-3 | TRBV28 | CASSHSTGTDTQYF
TRBJ2-3 | TRBV11-3 | CASSREGYTDTQYF
TRBJ2-7 | TRBV2 | CASSEALLGADYEQYF